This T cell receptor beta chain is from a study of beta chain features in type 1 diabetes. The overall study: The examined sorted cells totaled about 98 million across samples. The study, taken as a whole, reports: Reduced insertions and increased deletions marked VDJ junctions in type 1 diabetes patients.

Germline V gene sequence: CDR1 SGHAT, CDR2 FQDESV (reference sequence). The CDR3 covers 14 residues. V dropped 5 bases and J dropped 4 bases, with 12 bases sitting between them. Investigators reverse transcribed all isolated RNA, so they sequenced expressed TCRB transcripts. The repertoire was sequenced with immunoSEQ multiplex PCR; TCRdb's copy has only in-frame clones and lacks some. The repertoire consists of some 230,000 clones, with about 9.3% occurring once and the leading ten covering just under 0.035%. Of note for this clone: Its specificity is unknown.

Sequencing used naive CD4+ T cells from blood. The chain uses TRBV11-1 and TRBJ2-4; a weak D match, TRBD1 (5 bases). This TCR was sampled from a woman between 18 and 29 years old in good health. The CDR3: CASSPSGLKNIQYF. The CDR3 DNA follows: TGTGCCAGCAGCCCCTCAGGGTTAAAAAACATTCAGTACTTC.